This T cell receptor beta chain was sequenced during a study of PD-1 blockade in classical Hodgkin lymphoma. Across the study: Intravenous infusions of nivolumab 3 mg/kg reached patients every 2 weeks. Study results and limitations: In CD4+ cells, TCR diversity went up significantly by C4D1, but in CD8+ cells it did not.

Libraries were prepared by immunoSEQ multiplex PCR; TCRdb keeps only in-frame clonotypes and omits some of them. The table records 110,000 or so clones, approximately 90% of them present only once. Time point of the sample: cycle 4 day 1 (C4D1), after five to seven weeks of nivolumab. Relapse was seen in all patients after autologous stem cell transplantation, and brentuximab vedotin exposure was variable. Each best response was a complete response, a partial response or progressive disease. The CDR3 is 15 amino acids. In germline, CDR1 is MGHRA, CDR2 YSYEKL. V was pared by 0 bases and J by 7 bases, with 15 bases between. Worth noting for this clone: Its antigen remains unknown.

The receptor was derived from a human donor with classical Hodgkin lymphoma. The genes are TRBV4-1 and TRBJ1-2, with D unclear. The sample was peripheral blood mononuclear cells (PBMCs), taken before the fourth cycle of nivolumab. The CDR3 sequence is CASSQDLPQEIGYTF. For the CDR3, the DNA is TGCGCCAGCAGCCAAGATCTGCCTCAGGAGATTGGCTACACCTTC.